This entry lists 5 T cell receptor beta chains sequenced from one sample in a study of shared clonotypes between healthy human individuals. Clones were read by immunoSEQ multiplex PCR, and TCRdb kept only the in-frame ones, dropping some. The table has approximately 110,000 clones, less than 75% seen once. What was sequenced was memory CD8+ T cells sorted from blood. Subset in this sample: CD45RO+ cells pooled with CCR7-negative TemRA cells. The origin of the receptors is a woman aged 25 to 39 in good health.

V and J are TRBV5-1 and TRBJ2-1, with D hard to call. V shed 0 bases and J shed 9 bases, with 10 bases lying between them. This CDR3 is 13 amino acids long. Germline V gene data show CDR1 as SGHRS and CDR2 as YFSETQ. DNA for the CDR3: TGCGCCAGCAGCTTGGAGCTGCAAGCTGAGCAGTTCTTC. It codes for CASSLELQAEQFF.

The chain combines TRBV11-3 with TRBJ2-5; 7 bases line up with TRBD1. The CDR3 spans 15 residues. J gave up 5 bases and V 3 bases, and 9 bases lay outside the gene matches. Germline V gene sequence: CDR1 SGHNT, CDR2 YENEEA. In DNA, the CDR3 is TGTGCCAGCAGCTTTTATCAGGGGGTAGTGGAGACCCAGTACTTC. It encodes CASSFYQGVVETQYF.

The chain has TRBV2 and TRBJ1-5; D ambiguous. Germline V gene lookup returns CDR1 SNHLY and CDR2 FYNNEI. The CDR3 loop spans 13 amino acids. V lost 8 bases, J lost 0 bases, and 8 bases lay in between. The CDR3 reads CASQPYSNQPQHF. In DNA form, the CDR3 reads TGTGCCAGCCAACCTTATAGCAATCAGCCCCAGCATTTT.

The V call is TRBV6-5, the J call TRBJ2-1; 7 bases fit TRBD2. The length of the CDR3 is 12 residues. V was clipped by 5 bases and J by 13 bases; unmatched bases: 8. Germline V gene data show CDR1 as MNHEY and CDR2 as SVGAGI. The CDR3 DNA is TGTGCCAGCAGTGACCAGCGGGATGCTCAGTTCTTC. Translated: CASSDQRDAQFF.

CDR3 sequence: CASTANKTSGRVDEQFF. The CDR3 coding sequence is TGCGCCAGCACCGCAAATAAAACTAGCGGGAGGGTGGATGAGCAGTTCTTC. This sequence joins TRBV23-1 and TRBJ2-1; TRBD2 agrees at 13 bases. TRBV23-1 is classed as an ORF, of uncertain function. The CDR3 is made up of 17 amino acids. V lost 7 bases to trimming and J lost 8 bases; unmatched junction nucleotides: 14.